These 27 T cell receptor beta chains originate from one sample sequenced in a study of T cells in Graves' hyperthyroidism and ophthalmopathy. Researchers took RNA transcripts and amplified the TCR beta CDR3 regions from them. With the HTBI primer set, the TCR CDR3 went through a first round of RT-PCR. TCRdb used MiXCR to reprocess the multiplex PCR reads, holding one entry per CDR3 protein. This table holds more than 350,000 distinct CDR3 sequences, under 15% found once. The sample taken for sequencing was blood. The receptors stem from a woman younger than 45 with Graves' hyperthyroidism.

The rearrangement links TRBV12-3 or TRBV12-4 to TRBJ1-1; D ambiguous. The CDR3 sequence is 14 residues long. The V and J ends lost 5 bases and 3 bases respectively, with 13 bases between them. CDR3 in amino acids: CASSPPVGDTEAFF. The CDR3 coding sequence is TGTGCCAGCAGTCCCCCGGTCGGGGACACTGAAGCTTTCTTT.

The V and J genes are TRBV7-9 and TRBJ2-7; 7 bases are a match to TRBD2. CDR1 and CDR2 from the germline V gene are SEHNR and FQNEAQ (reference sequence). CDR3 length: 13 amino acids. J gave up 2 bases and V 2 bases, and 0 bases lay outside the gene matches. The CDR3 nucleotides are TGTGCCAGCAGCTTACGGGAGGCCTACGAGCAGTACTTC. Its translation: CASSLREAYEQYF.

This clonotype was seen repeatedly, ten times or more. CDR3 nucleotides: TGTGCCAGCAGCTCGATCAGAGTAAACACAGATACGCAGTATTTT. It yields the protein CASSSIRVNTDTQYF. The chain joins TRBV11-2 to TRBJ2-3, with D uncertain. In germline, CDR1 is SGHAT, CDR2 FQNNGV. There are 15 residues in the CDR3. V was trimmed by 4 bases and J by 2 bases, leaving 13 bases between them.

This clonotype has a count of ten or more. The V call is TRBV28, the J call TRBJ1-1; D uncertain. Per the germline V gene, CDR1 is MDHEN and CDR2 is SYDVKM. Trimming cost V 3 bases and J 6 bases, with 26 bases left between them. The CDR3 has 18 amino acids. The CDR3 sequence is CASSFFTTSTAHNPEAFF. The CDR3, as DNA: TGTGCCAGCAGTTTTTTTACCACCTCCACAGCCCATAATCCTGAAGCTTTCTTT. Full variable domain (remainder filled in from reference TRBV28 and TRBJ1-1): DVKVTQSSRYLVKRTGEKVFLECVQDMDHENMFWYRQDPGLGLRLIYFSYDVKMKEKGDIPEGYSVSREKKERFSLILESASTNQTSMYLCASSFFTTSTAHNPEAFFGQGTRLTVV.

The chain uses TRBV20-1 and TRBJ2-1, with 15 positions matching TRBD2. Trimming took 5 bases from V and 1 from J; bases not matched to a gene: 3. The CDR3 spans 16 residues. CDR1 and CDR2 from the germline V gene are DFQATT and SNEGSKA (reference sequence). The CDR3 region has the DNA TGCAGTGCTCACGGGACTAGCGGGAGGTCCTACAATGAGCAGTTCTTC. It codes for CSAHGTSGRSYNEQFF.

This clonotype was seen a handful of times. The chain employs TRBV15 and TRBJ1-1; D is unclear. CDR1 is LNHNV and CDR2 is YYDKDF in the germline V gene (reference sequence). V lost 0 bases and J 3 bases, leaving 14 bases between the germline ends. The CDR3 runs to 16 residues. CDR3 sequence reads: CATSRDQGVRDTEAFF. CDR3 coding DNA: TGTGCCACCAGCAGAGATCAAGGAGTTCGGGACACTGAAGCTTTCTTT. The variable domain in full, completed from reference TRBV15 and TRBJ1-1, reads DAMVIQNPRYQVTQFGKPVTLSCSQTLNHNVMYWYQQKSSQAPKLLFHYYDKDFNNEADTPDNFQSRRPNTSFCFLDIRSPGLGDTAMYLCATSRDQGVRDTEAFFGQGTRLTVV.

This clonotype was observed many times. The chain uses TRBV12-3 or TRBV12-4 and TRBJ1-6, with 9 positions matching TRBD1. Trimming cost V 5 bases and J 7 bases; bases outside gene matches: 9. The CDR3 is 16 residues long. The CDR3 reads CASSPGDRANNSPLHF. The CDR3 nucleotides read TGTGCCAGCAGTCCCGGGGACAGGGCGAACAATTCACCCCTCCACTTT.

This clonotype was seen a few times. J is TRBJ2-7 and V is TRBV7-9; D might be TRBD1 (5 bases). Trimming removed 5 bases at V and 8 bases at J, with 19 bases between. This CDR3 contains 14 residues. Germline CDR1 and CDR2: SEHNR and FQNEAQ (reference sequence). CDR3 bases: TGTGCCAGCAGCACCCAATCCAACAGGCTCCAGCAGTACTTC. Translated, it gives CASSTQSNRLQQYF. The full variable domain, completed using reference TRBV7-9 and TRBJ2-7, is DTGVSQNPRHKITKRGQNVTFRCDPISEHNRLYWYRQTLGQGPEFLTYFQNEAQLEKSRLLSDRFSAERPKGSFSTLEIQRTEQGDSAMYLCASSTQSNRLQQYFGPGTRLTVT.

This clonotype showed up many times. The rearrangement uses TRBV12-3 or TRBV12-4 and TRBJ2-1; D might be TRBD1 or TRBD2, each matching 5 bases. Trimming removed 7 bases from V and 5 bases from J, with 12 bases in between. This CDR3 region has 13 residues. The CDR3 DNA reads as TGTGCCAGCACCCGGTGGGACCACAATGAGCAGTTCTTC. Its protein is CASTRWDHNEQFF.

The gene calls are TRBV7-2 and TRBJ1-1, with 7 bases matching TRBD1. CDR3 length equals 15 residues. CDR1 is SGHTA, CDR2 FQGNSA, per germline. After removal of 5 bases from V and 4 bases from J, the junction contained 10 bases not matched to a gene. CDR3 amino acids: CASSPTGQTITEAFF. CDR3 bases: TGTGCCAGCAGCCCTACGGGACAGACAATCACTGAAGCTTTCTTT. The variable domain in full, completed from reference TRBV7-2 and TRBJ1-1, reads GAGVSQSPSNKVTEKGKDVELRCDPISGHTALYWYRQSLGQGLEFLIYFQGNSAPDKSGLPSDRFSAERTGGSVSTLTIQRTQQEDSAVYLCASSPTGQTITEAFFGQGTRLTVV.

The CDR3 region has the DNA TGTGCCAGCAGGAAGGCCCCCCAATCCAATGAAAAACTGTTTTTT. Amino acids: CASRKAPQSNEKLFF. The genes are TRBV28 and TRBJ1-4; no definite D call. Trimming pared 6 bases from V and 5 bases from J, leaving 16 bases between. The CDR3 consists of 15 residues. Germline V gene sequence: CDR1 MDHEN, CDR2 SYDVKM.

The chain has TRBV29-1 and TRBJ2-7; TRBD2 aligns across 13 bases. V gave up 6 bases and J gave up 6 bases; unmatched junction bases: 5. CDR1 is SQVTM and CDR2 is ANQGSEA in the germline V gene. This CDR3 is 13 amino acids long. CDR3 in amino acids: CSVPTSGRGEQYF. CDR3 nucleotide sequence: TGCAGCGTACCTACTAGCGGGAGGGGCGAGCAGTACTTC.

The V and J genes are TRBV7-6 and TRBJ2-2; D could derive from TRBD1 or TRBD2 (6 bases each). CDR1 is SGHVS and CDR2 is FNYEAQ in the germline V gene. This CDR3 region has 15 residues. Between the trimmed V and J ends, which lost 3 bases and 6 bases, there was a span of 14 bases. The CDR3 DNA reads TGTGCCAGCAGCTTCGTACTGGGGGGCGCCGGGGAGCTGTTTTTT. Encoded protein: CASSFVLGGAGELFF.

This clonotype occurred a few times. Possible read error: a much larger clone is one base away. CDR3 DNA sequence: TGCAGTGCCTACCGGGGTAATCGGGGTGAGCAGTTCTTC. Encoded protein: CSAYRGNRGEQFF. J is TRBJ2-1 and V is TRBV20-1, with D possibly being TRBD2 (5 bases). Germline values: CDR1 DFQATT, CDR2 SNEGSKA (reference sequence). This CDR3 comprises 13 residues. V gave up 6 bases and J gave up 9 bases, with 18 bases separating them.

The CDR3 sequence: CSGGQGASKQFF. CDR3 in DNA: TGCAGCGGGGGACAGGGAGCTTCTAAGCAGTTCTTC. This chain joins TRBV29-1 and TRBJ2-1; 9 bases map to TRBD1. With V trimmed by 7 bases and J by 11 bases, 9 bases remained unmatched. There are 12 residues in the CDR3. The germline CDR1 and CDR2 sequences are SQVTM and ANQGSEA.

This clonotype occurred many times. The rearrangement joins TRBV11-2 to TRBJ2-1, with TRBD2 matching 8 bases. Trimming took 4 bases from V and 0 from J; bases not matched to a gene: 8. Germline V lookup: CDR1 SGHAT, CDR2 FQNNGV. The CDR3 is 17 residues long. This chain's CDR3 is CASSSGGADSSYNEQFF. The CDR3 DNA sequence: TGTGCCAGCAGCTCCGGGGGGGCGGACAGCTCCTACAATGAGCAGTTCTTC.

The chain recombines TRBV5-1 with TRBJ2-2, with TRBD2 identical over 12 bases. This CDR3 is built from 15 residues. CDR1 SGHRS and CDR2 YFSETQ come from the germline V gene. With 3 bases clipped from V and 7 bases from J, the junction kept 4 bases outside the gene matches. The CDR3 reads CASSWTSGTGGELFF. DNA of the CDR3: TGCGCCAGCAGCTGGACTAGCGGGACGGGCGGGGAGCTGTTTTTT.

The chain carries TRBV5-6 and TRBJ1-5; 7 bases map to TRBD1. CDR3 size: 16 residues. The germline CDR1 and CDR2 sequences are SGHDT and YYEEEE. J lost 4 bases, V lost 4 bases, and 11 bases had no gene match. The CDR3 is CASSPGGGSPNQPQHF. In nucleotides, the CDR3 is TGTGCCAGCAGCCCAGGGGGAGGTTCGCCGAATCAGCCCCAGCATTTT.

This clonotype was seen more than once but under ten times. The chain carries TRBV5-1 and TRBJ2-1; TRBD2 matches 12 bases. This CDR3 comprises 14 residues. The germline CDR1 and CDR2 sequences are SGHRS and YFSETQ. Germline trimming cut 0 bases from V and 14 bases from J; bases unmatched to any gene: 6. The CDR3 sequence: CASSLVTSGSFKFF. As DNA, the CDR3 is TGCGCCAGCAGCTTGGTGACTAGCGGGAGCTTTAAGTTCTTC.

This clonotype was counted between two and nine times. This chain connects TRBV20-1 to TRBJ1-2; a possible D gene is TRBD1 (5 bases). This CDR3 contains 11 residues. Per germline, CDR1 DFQATT and CDR2 SNEGSKA (reference sequence). Trimming stripped 6 bases from V and 8 bases from J, with 13 bases between. The CDR3, as DNA: TGCAGTGCCGGGACCTCGAGGGGCTACACCTTC. Encoded protein: CSAGTSRGYTF.

This clonotype has only a few counts. The V call is TRBV5-1, the J call TRBJ2-3; TRBD2 agrees at 7 bases. CDR1 is SGHRS and CDR2 is YFSETQ in the germline V gene. The CDR3 has 14 residues. Germline trimming cut 2 bases from V and 3 bases from J; bases unmatched to any gene: 3. CDR3 nucleotides: TGCGCCAGCAGCTTCCCGGGGGGTACAGATACGCAGTATTTT. Its protein is CASSFPGGTDTQYF.

The V and J genes are TRBV28 and TRBJ2-3, with a possible D match to TRBD2 (6 bases). The V end was cut by 8 bases, the J end by 2 bases, with 14 bases between. There are 14 residues in the CDR3. In germline, CDR1 is MDHEN, CDR2 SYDVKM. In nucleotides, the CDR3 is TGTGCCAGCCTAATCGGGACTGCCACAGATACGCAGTATTTT. Translating it yields CASLIGTATDTQYF.

This clonotype was counted only a few times. V usage is TRBV6-1 and J usage is TRBJ2-5; D ambiguous. CDR3 length equals 16 residues. Trimming stripped 6 bases from V and 7 bases from J, with 24 bases between. The germline gives CDR1 MNHNS, CDR2 SASEGT. This CDR3 is CASSGDAIDVSGTQYF. The DNA of the CDR3 is TGTGCCAGCAGCGGCGACGCTATTGATGTCTCGGGGACCCAGTACTTC.

This clonotype was counted a few times. This sequence joins TRBV5-6 and TRBJ2-5; no definite D call. Per the germline V gene, CDR1 is SGHDT and CDR2 is YYEEEE. V was cut by 0 bases and J by 0 bases, with 6 bases left in between. The CDR3 length is 14 residues. Here the CDR3 DNA reads TGTGCCAGCAGCTTGGGTGTTAACCAAGAGACCCAGTACTTC. Translated, it gives CASSLGVNQETQYF.

This clonotype was recorded many times. This rearrangement joins TRBV12-3 or TRBV12-4 to TRBJ1-1; D ambiguous. V gave up 3 bases and J gave up 4 bases, with 6 bases separating them. CDR3 length equals 12 residues. In DNA, the CDR3 is TGTGCCAGCAGTTTCGGGGTCACTGAAGCTTTCTTT. Translating it yields CASSFGVTEAFF.

This clonotype has only a few counts. The genes are TRBV19 and TRBJ2-3, with 8 bases identical to TRBD2. The CDR3 covers 14 residues. V lost 4 bases and J lost 6; bases outside the gene matches: 6. Germline CDR1 is LNHDA and CDR2 is SQIVND (reference sequence). CDR3 nucleotides: TGTGCCAGTAGTACGGCTAGCGGGCCGGATACGCAGTATTTT. This translates into CASSTASGPDTQYF.

This chain connects TRBV5-6 to TRBJ1-6, with D tentatively TRBD1 (5 bases). CDR3 length: 14 amino acids. The V gene's germline CDR1 is SGHDT and CDR2 YYEEEE. The V gene lost 4 bases and the J gene lost 7 bases, with 12 bases spanning the gap. The chain's CDR3 is CASSQVRDNSPLHF. CDR3 nucleotides: TGTGCCAGCAGCCAAGTTAGGGACAATTCACCCCTCCACTTT.